A single sample gave rise to the 10 T cell receptor beta chains below, sequenced in a study of T-cell reconstitution after alpha-beta-depleted transplantation in children. Preparation of the TCRbeta library used unique molecular identifiers. One entry per CDR3 protein results from TCRdb running MiXCR on the PCR reads. The sample records some 600,000 distinct CDR3 sequences, 13% being singletons. The sequencing here drew on PBMCs, mostly from graft donor cells, taken 360 days after TCRalphabeta/CD19-depleted stem cell transplant. The receptors were sampled from a male patient between 10 and 17 years old who had a stem cell transplant for acute myeloid leukemia, so the T cells may come from the graft donor.

The rearrangement joins TRBV27 to TRBJ1-5; no reliable D call. The CDR3 sequence is 14 residues long. Germline assignment: CDR1 MNHEY and CDR2 SMNVEV (reference sequence). Trimming shortened V by 5 bases and J by 6 bases, and 14 bases separated the two germline ends. The CDR3 region is CASSQYMGSQPQHF. In DNA, the CDR3 is TGTGCCAGCAGTCAATACATGGGGAGTCAGCCCCAGCATTTT.

This clonotype occurred a few times. This chain uses TRBV7-9 with TRBJ2-7; D is unresolved. This CDR3 region has 15 residues. V was shortened by 0 bases and J by 2 bases, with 11 bases between the two germline ends. CDR1 and CDR2 from the germline V gene are SEHNR and FQNEAQ (reference sequence). The CDR3: CASSLAGRNPYEQYF. The CDR3 DNA reads as TGTGCCAGCAGCTTAGCCGGACGGAACCCCTACGAGCAGTACTTC.

There are many counts of this clonotype. The chain links TRBV2 to TRBJ2-7, with D tentatively TRBD2 (6 bases). Between the trimmed V and J ends, which lost 5 bases and 2 bases, there was a span of 10 bases. CDR3 size: 13 residues. Germline V lookup: CDR1 SNHLY, CDR2 FYNNEI. CDR3 nucleotides: TGTGCCAGCAGTCTGGACTACCCCTACGAGCAGTACGTC. Residues: CASSLDYPYEQYV.

The chain combines TRBV20-1 with TRBJ2-5; D is perhaps TRBD1 (6 bases). The V gene's germline CDR1 is DFQATT and CDR2 SNEGSKA (reference sequence). Trimming cost V 8 bases and J 1 base, with 11 bases left between them. The CDR3 loop spans 12 amino acids. This CDR3 is CSSTGTQETQYF. CDR3 nucleotide sequence: TGCAGTTCAACAGGGACCCAAGAGACCCAGTACTTC.

This clonotype was counted between two and nine times. This chain connects TRBV20-1 to TRBJ1-5; 10 nucleotides line up with TRBD1. Germline V gene sequence: CDR1 DFQATT, CDR2 SNEGSKA (reference sequence). The CDR3 has 14 residues. J gave up 1 base and V 6 bases, and 3 bases lay outside the gene matches. The CDR3 bases are TGCAGTGCCGGGACAGGGGTAAGCAATCAGCCCCAGCATTTT. It translates to CSAGTGVSNQPQHF.

This clonotype was detected once. This chain uses TRBV6-5 with TRBJ2-5, with D tentatively TRBD2 (6 bases). V lost 0 bases and J lost 10, with 21 bases in between. Germline lookup yields CDR1 MNHEY and CDR2 SVGAGI. The CDR3 is 16 amino acids. The CDR3 DNA is TGTGCCAGCAGTTACTCGAGTTCTAGACCAGGAGGGGACCAGTACTTC. The encoded protein is CASSYSSSRPGGDQYF.

This clonotype was counted between two and nine times. In DNA form, the CDR3 reads TGTGCCAGCAGCTTACTAGCGGAGCGGACAGATACGCAGTATTTT. This translates into CASSLLAERTDTQYF. The rearrangement joins TRBV11-2 to TRBJ2-3; 7 bases are a match to TRBD2. CDR1 and CDR2 (germline): SGHAT, FQNNGV. The CDR3 totals 15 residues. The trim removed 2 bases at V and 3 bases at J, leaving 5 bases unmatched.

This clonotype was seen a handful of times. The genes are TRBV29-1 and TRBJ2-1; a possible D gene is TRBD2 (6 bases). Germline V gene data show CDR1 as SQVTM and CDR2 as ANQGSEA. V lost 4 bases and J lost 5, with 9 bases in between. This CDR3 is built from 12 residues. DNA for the CDR3: TGCAGCGTTGTGAGCGGGCACAATGAGCAGTTCTTC. Residues: CSVVSGHNEQFF.

This clonotype was counted many times. V and J are TRBV7-2 and TRBJ1-5; D remains ambiguous. The V and J ends lost 1 base and 0 bases respectively, with 4 bases between them. This CDR3 contains 14 residues. Per germline, CDR1 SGHTA and CDR2 FQGNSA. The CDR3 DNA reads as TGTGCCAGCAGCTTAGACCTTAGCAATCAGCCCCAGCATTTT. This sequence encodes CASSLDLSNQPQHF.

In this sample, this clonotype turned up a few times. V is TRBV20-1 and J is TRBJ1-2; D is unresolved. The CDR3 sequence is 11 residues long. With 6 bases removed from V and 10 bases from J, the gap between germline ends came to 15 bases. Germline CDR1 and CDR2: DFQATT and SNEGSKA (reference sequence). The CDR3 DNA follows: TGCAGTGCCACTTCTCCCGGCGCCTACACCTTC. This codes for CSATSPGAYTF.